Here is one TCR beta chain with its context. The antigen is unknown. This specimen belongs to a study of healthy donors' naive CD4 and CD8 T cells. Study-wide results and caveats: The study did not address homeostatic proliferation effects in naive T cells.

TCR libraries were built from approximately 520 ng of total RNA by linear amplification. TCRdb reprocessed the reads with MiXCR, giving one entry per CDR3 protein. The sample contains approximately 180,000 distinct CDR3 sequences, 65% to 80% of which appear only once. The sequenced sample was naive CD4+ and CD8+ T cells sorted from blood, pooled from several donors. The sequence was collected from a pool of human donors in good health; the sample pools cells from several healthy donors.

As DNA, the CDR3 is TGTGCCTGCCGACAGGAGACAGATACGCAGTATTTT. Translation gives CACRQETDTQYF. The chain carries TRBV10-3 and TRBJ2-3; D perhaps matches TRBD1 (6 bases). Trimming shortened V by 11 bases and J by 3 bases, and 12 bases separated the two germline ends. Germline loops: CDR1 ENHRY, CDR2 SYGVKD. This CDR3 is 12 amino acids long.